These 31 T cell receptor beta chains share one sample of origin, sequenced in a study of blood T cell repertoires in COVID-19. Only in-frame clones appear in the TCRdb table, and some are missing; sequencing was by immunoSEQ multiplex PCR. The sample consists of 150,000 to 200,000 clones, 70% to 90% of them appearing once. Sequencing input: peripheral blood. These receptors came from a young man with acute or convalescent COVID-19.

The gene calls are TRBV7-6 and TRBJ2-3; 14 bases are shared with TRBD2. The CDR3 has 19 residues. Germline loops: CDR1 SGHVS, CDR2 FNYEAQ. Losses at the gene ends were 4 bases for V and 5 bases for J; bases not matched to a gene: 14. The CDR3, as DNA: TGTGCCAGCAGCTCGCCTAGGACTAGCGGGGGGCCATTATTAGATACGCAGTATTTT. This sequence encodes CASSSPRTSGGPLLDTQYF.

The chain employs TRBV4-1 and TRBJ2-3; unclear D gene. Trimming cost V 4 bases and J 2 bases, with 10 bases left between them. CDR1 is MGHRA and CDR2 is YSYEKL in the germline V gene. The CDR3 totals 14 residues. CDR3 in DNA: TGCGCCAGCAGCCCGCCGGTCAACACAGATACGCAGTATTTT. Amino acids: CASSPPVNTDTQYF.

In DNA form, the CDR3 reads TGCGCCAGCAGCCCGGACTCGGCGGTGGATGGCTACACCTTC. It specifies CASSPDSAVDGYTF. The chain couples TRBV5-1 to TRBJ1-2; no reliable D call. Germline V gene lookup returns CDR1 SGHRS and CDR2 YFSETQ. Trimming left V 4 bases short and J 6 bases short, with 16 bases between. The CDR3 loop spans 14 amino acids.

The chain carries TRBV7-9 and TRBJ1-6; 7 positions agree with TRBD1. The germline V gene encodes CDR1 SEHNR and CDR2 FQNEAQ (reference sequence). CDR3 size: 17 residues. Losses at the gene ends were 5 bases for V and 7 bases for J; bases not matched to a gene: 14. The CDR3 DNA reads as TGTGCCAGCAGCCGGAACGCCGGGACAGCTAGAAATTCACCCCTCCACTTT. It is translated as CASSRNAGTARNSPLHF. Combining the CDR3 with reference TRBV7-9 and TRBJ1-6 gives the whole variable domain DTGVSQNPRHKITKRGQNVTFRCDPISEHNRLYWYRQTLGQGPEFLTYFQNEAQLEKSRLLSDRFSAERPKGSFSTLEIQRTEQGDSAMYLCASSRNAGTARNSPLHFGNGTRLTVT.

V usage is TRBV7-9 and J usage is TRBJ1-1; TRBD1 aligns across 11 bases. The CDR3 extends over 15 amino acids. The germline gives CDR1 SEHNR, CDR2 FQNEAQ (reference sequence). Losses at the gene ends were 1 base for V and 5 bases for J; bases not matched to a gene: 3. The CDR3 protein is CASSLGGQGATEAFF. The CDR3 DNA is TGTGCCAGCAGCTTAGGAGGACAGGGGGCGACTGAAGCTTTCTTT.

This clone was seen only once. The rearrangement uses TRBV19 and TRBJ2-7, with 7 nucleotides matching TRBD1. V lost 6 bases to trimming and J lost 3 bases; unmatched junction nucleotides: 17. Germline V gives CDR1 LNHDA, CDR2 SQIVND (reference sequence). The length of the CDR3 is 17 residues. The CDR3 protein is CASSRLPLGDSNYEQYF. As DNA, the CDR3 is TGTGCCAGTAGCAGACTACCCCTCGGGGACAGTAACTACGAGCAGTACTTC.

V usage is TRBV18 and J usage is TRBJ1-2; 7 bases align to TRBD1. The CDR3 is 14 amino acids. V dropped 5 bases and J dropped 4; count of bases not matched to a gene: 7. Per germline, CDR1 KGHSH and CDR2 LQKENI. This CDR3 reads CASSAAQGIYGYTF. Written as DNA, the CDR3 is TGTGCCAGCTCAGCGGCACAGGGGATCTATGGCTACACCTTC.

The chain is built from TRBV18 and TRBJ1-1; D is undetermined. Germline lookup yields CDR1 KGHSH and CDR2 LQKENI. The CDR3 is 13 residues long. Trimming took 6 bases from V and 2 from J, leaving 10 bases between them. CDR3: CASSTQINTEAFF. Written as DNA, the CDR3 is TGTGCCAGCTCGACACAGATTAACACTGAAGCTTTCTTT.

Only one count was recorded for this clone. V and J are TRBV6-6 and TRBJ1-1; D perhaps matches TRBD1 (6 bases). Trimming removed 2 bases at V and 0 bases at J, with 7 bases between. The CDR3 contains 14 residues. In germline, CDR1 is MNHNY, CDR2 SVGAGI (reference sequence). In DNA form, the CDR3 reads TGTGCCAGCAGTTACGGACAGCTGAACACTGAAGCTTTCTTT. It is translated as CASSYGQLNTEAFF.

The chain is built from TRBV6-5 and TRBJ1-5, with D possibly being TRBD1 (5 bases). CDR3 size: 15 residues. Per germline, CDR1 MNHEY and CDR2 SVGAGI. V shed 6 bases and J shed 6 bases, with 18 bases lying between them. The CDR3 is CASRLSVGGFQPQHF. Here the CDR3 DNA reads TGTGCCAGCAGGTTGAGTGTCGGGGGTTTTCAGCCCCAGCATTTT.

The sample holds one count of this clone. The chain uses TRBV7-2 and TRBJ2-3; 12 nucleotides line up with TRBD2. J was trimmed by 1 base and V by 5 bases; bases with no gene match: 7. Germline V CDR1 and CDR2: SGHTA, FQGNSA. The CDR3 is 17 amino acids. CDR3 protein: CASSPRRLAGGTDTQYF. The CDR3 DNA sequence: TGTGCCAGCAGCCCCCGCCGACTAGCGGGGGGCACAGATACGCAGTATTTT. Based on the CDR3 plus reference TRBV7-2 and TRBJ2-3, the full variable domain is GAGVSQSPSNKVTEKGKDVELRCDPISGHTALYWYRQSLGQGLEFLIYFQGNSAPDKSGLPSDRFSAERTGGSVSTLTIQRTQQEDSAVYLCASSPRRLAGGTDTQYFGPGTRLTVL.

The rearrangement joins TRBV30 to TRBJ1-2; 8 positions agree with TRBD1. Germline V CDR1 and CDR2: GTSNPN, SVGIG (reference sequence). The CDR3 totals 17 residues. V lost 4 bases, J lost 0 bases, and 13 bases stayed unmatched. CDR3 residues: CAWTSGTGNLANYGYTF. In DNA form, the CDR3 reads TGTGCCTGGACCTCCGGGACAGGAAATTTGGCTAACTATGGCTACACCTTC.

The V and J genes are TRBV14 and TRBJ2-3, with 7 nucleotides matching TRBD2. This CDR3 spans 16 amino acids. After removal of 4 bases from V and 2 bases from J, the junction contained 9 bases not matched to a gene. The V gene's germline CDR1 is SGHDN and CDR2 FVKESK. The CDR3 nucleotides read TGTGCCAGCAGCCGCCTACCGGGACTAAACACAGATACGCAGTATTTT. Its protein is CASSRLPGLNTDTQYF.

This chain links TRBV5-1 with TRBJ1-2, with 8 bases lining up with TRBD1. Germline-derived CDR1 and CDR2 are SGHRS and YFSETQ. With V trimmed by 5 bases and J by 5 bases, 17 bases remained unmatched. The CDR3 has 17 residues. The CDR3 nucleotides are TGCGCCAGCAGAACTCTCATTCGGGACAGGATGGAATATGGCTACACCTTC. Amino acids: CASRTLIRDRMEYGYTF.

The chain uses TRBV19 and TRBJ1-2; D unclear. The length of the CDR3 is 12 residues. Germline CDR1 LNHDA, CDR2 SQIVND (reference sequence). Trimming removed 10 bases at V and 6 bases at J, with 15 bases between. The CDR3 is CATSGLTNGYTF. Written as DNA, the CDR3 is TGTGCCACCAGCGGACTCACGAATGGCTACACCTTC.

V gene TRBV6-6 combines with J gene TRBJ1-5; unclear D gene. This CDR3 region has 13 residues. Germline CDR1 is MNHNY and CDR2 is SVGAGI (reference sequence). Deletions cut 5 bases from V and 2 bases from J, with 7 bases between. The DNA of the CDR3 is TGTGCCAGCAGTCATACAGGCAATCAGCCCCAGCATTTT. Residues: CASSHTGNQPQHF.

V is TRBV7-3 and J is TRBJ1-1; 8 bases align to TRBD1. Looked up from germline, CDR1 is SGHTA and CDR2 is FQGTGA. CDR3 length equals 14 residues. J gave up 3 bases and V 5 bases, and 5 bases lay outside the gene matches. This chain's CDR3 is CASSVTGGYTEAFF. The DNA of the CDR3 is TGTGCCAGCAGCGTCACAGGGGGTTACACTGAAGCTTTCTTT.

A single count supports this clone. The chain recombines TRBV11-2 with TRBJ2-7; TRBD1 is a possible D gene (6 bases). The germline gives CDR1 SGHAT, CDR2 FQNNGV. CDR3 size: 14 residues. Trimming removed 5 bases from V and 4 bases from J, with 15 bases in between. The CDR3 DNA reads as TGTGCCAGCAGCCCCAGGGGTGGAACTTACGAGCAGTACTTC. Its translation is CASSPRGGTYEQYF.

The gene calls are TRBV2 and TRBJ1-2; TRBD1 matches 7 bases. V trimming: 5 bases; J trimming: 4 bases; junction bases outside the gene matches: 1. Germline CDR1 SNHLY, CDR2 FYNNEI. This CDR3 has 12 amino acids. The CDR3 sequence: CASSRDSYGYTF. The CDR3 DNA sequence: TGTGCCAGCAGTCGGGACAGCTATGGCTACACCTTC.

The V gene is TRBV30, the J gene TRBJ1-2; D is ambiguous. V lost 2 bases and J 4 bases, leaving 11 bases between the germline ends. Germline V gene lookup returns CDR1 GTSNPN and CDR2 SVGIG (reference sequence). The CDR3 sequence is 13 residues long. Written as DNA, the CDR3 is TGTGCCTGGAGTTCCGACTCGGGCTATGGCTACACCTTC. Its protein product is CAWSSDSGYGYTF. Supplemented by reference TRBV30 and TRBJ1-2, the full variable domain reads SQTIHQWPATLVQPVGSPLSLECTVEGTSNPNLYWYRQAAGRGLQLLFYSVGIGQISSEVPQNLSASRPQDRQFILSSKKLLLSDSGFYLCAWSSDSGYGYTFGSGTRLTVV.

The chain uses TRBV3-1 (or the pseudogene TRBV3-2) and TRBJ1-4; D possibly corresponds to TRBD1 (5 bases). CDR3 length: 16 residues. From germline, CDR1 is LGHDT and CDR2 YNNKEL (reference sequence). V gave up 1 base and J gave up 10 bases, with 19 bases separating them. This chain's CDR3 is CASSQGRAGKTGKLFF. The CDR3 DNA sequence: TGTGCCAGCAGCCAAGGGAGGGCAGGGAAGACTGGAAAACTGTTTTTT.

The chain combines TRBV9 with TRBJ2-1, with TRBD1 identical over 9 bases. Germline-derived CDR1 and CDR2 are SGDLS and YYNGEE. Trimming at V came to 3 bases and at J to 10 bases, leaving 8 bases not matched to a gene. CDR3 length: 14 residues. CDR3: CASSGRTGVREQFF. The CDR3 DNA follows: TGTGCCAGCAGCGGGCGGACAGGGGTTCGAGAGCAGTTCTTC.

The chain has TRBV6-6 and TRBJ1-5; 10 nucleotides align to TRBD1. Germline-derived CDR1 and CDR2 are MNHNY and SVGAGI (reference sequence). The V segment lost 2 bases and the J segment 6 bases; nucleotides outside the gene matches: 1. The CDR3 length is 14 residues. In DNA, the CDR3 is TGTGCCAGCAGTTACGGACAGGGGGTTCAGCCCCAGCATTTT. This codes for CASSYGQGVQPQHF.

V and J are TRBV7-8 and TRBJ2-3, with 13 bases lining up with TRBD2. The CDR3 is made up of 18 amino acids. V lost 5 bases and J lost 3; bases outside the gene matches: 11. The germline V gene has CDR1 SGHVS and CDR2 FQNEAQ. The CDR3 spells CASSARTSGGRATDTQYF. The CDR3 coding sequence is TGTGCCAGCAGCGCCCGGACTAGCGGGGGTCGTGCGACAGATACGCAGTATTTT.

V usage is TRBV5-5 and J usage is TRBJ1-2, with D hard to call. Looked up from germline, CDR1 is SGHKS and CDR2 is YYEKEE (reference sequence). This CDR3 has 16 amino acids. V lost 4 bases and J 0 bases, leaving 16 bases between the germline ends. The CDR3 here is CASSPSWAAANYGYTF. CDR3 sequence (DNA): TGTGCCAGCAGCCCATCATGGGCAGCAGCTAACTATGGCTACACCTTC.

CDR3 sequence (DNA): TGTGCCTGGACTGACGGGAACTCTGGAAACACCATATATTTT. Translated: CAWTDGNSGNTIYF. The chain joins TRBV30 to TRBJ1-3, with no clear D. Germline assignment: CDR1 GTSNPN and CDR2 SVGIG (reference sequence). Trimming took 4 bases from V and 0 from J, leaving 10 bases between them. This CDR3 has 14 residues.

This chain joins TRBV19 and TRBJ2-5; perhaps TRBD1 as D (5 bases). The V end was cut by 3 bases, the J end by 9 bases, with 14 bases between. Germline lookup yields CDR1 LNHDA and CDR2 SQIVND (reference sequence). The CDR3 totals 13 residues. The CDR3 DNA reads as TGTGCCAGTAGTATCCAACCGGCACAGGCCCAGTACTTC. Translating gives CASSIQPAQAQYF.

The CDR3 coding sequence is TGTGCCTGGAGTGTACCGGCAGGCGACAACACTGAAGCTTTCTTT. Its translation: CAWSVPAGDNTEAFF. V and J are TRBV30 and TRBJ1-1; D ambiguous. V lost 0 bases and J lost 2, with 13 bases in between. CDR1 and CDR2 from the germline V gene are GTSNPN and SVGIG (reference sequence). The CDR3 has 15 residues. Full variable domain (outside the CDR3, taken from reference TRBV30 and TRBJ1-1): SQTIHQWPATLVQPVGSPLSLECTVEGTSNPNLYWYRQAAGRGLQLLFYSVGIGQISSEVPQNLSASRPQDRQFILSSKKLLLSDSGFYLCAWSVPAGDNTEAFFGQGTRLTVV.

The CDR3 sequence is CASSLRQKSTDTQYF. As DNA, the CDR3 is TGTGCCAGCTCACTTCGACAGAAAAGCACAGATACGCAGTATTTT. The chain has TRBV18 and TRBJ2-3; possible D gene TRBD1, 5 bases. Germline V lookup: CDR1 KGHSH, CDR2 LQKENI. V dropped 4 bases and J dropped 0 bases, with 11 bases sitting between them. CDR3 length: 15 amino acids. Drawing the rest from reference TRBV18 and TRBJ2-3, the complete variable domain is NAGVMQNPRHLVRRRGQEARLRCSPMKGHSHVYWYRQLPEEGLKFMVYLQKENIIDESGMPKERFSAEFPKEGPSILRIQQVVRGDSAAYFCASSLRQKSTDTQYFGPGTRLTVL.

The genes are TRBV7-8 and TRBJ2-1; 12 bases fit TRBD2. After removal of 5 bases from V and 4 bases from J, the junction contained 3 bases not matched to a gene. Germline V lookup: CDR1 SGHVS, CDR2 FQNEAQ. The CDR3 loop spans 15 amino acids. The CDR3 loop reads CASSNLAGGYNEQFF. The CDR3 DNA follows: TGTGCCAGCAGCAACCTAGCGGGGGGGTACAATGAGCAGTTCTTC. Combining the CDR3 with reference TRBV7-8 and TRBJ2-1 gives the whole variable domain GAGVSQSPRYKVAKRGQDVALRCDPISGHVSLFWYQQALGQGPEFLTYFQNEAQLDKSGLPSDRFFAERPEGSVSTLKIQRTQQEDSAVYLCASSNLAGGYNEQFFGPGTRLTVL.

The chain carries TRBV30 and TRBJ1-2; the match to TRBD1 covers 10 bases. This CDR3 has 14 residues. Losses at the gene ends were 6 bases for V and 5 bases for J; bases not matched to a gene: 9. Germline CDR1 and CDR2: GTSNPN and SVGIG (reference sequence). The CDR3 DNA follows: TGTGCCTGCCGGTATTCGGGACAGGGGTATGGCTACACCTTC. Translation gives CACRYSGQGYGYTF.